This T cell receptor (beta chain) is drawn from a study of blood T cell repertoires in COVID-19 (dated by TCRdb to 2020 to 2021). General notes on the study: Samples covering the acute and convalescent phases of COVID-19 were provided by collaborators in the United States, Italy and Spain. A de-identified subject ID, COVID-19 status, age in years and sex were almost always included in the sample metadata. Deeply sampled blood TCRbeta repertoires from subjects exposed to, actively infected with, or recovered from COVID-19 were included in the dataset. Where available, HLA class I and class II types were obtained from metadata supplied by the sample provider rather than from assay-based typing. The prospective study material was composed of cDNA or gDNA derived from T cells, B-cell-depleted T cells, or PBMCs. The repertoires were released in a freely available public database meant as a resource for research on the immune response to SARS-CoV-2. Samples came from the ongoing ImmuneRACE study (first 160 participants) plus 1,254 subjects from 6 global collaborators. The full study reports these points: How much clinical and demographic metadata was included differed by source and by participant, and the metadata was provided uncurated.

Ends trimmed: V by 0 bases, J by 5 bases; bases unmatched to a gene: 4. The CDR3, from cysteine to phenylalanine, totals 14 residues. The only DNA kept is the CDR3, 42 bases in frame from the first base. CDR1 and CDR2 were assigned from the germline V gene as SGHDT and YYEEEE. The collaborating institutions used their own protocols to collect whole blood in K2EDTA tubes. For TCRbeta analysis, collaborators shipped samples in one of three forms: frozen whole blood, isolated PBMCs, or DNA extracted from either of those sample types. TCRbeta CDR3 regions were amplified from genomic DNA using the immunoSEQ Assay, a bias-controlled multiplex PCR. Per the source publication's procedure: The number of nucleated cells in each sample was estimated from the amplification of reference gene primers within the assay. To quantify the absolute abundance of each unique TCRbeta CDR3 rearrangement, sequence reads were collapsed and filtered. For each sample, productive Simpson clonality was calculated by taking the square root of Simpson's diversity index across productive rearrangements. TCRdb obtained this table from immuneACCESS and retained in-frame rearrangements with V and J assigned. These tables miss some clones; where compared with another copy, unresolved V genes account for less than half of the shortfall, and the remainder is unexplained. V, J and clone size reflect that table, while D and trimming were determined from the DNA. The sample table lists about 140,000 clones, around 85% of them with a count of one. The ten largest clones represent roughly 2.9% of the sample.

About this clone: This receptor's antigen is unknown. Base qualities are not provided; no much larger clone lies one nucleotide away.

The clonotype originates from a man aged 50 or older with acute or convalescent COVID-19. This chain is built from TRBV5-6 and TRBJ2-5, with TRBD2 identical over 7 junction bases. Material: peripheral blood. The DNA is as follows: TGTGCCAGCAGCTTGGTGACTAGCCGGGAGACCCAGTACTTC. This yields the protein CASSLVTSRETQYF.